These T cell receptor beta chains were read from a single sample in a study of Ad26.COV2.S vaccination and SARS-CoV-2 variants. Measured with immunoSEQ multiplex PCR; TCRdb has only the in-frame clones, and not every one. The sample holds some 320,000 clones, about 85% seen once. Sequencing used peripheral blood, obtained in a trial of Ad26.COV2.S vaccine versus placebo. All receptors come from a person between 18 and 60 years old who received the Ad26.COV2.S COVID-19 vaccine or a placebo. CDR3s include the opening cysteine and the closing phenylalanine or tryptophan. Each record gives: clone size, V gene, D gene, J gene, CDR3 DNA, CDR3 protein. A D gene is named only where the DNA matches it firmly. Only some rows state a clone size, as once, few, many or a class for expanded clones.

clone_size: .; v_call: TRBV5-1; d_call: TRBD2; j_call: TRBJ2-1; cdr3_nt: TGCGCCAGCAGCTTGGGGACTAGCGCGTCCTACAATGAGCAGTTCTTC; cdr3_aa: CASSLGTSASYNEQFF
clone_size: .; v_call: TRBV14; d_call: .; j_call: TRBJ2-7; cdr3_nt: TGTGCCAGCAGCCAAATAGGACGCTACGAGCAGTACTTC; cdr3_aa: CASSQIGRYEQYF
clone_size: once; v_call: TRBV27; d_call: .; j_call: TRBJ1-5; cdr3_nt: TGTGCCAGCAGTTTGACGAAGGCCAGCAATCAGCCCCAGCATTTT; cdr3_aa: CASSLTKASNQPQHF
clone_size: .; v_call: TRBV9; d_call: .; j_call: TRBJ1-1; cdr3_nt: TGTGCCAGCAGCGCAGGGTTGAACACTGAAGCTTTCTTT; cdr3_aa: CASSAGLNTEAFF
clone_size: .; v_call: TRBV19; d_call: .; j_call: TRBJ1-5; cdr3_nt: TGTGCCAGTAGTTCCCCCCCCGGACAGCTCGATCAGCCCCAGCATTTT; cdr3_aa: CASSSPPGQLDQPQHF
clone_size: .; v_call: TRBV9; d_call: TRBD2; j_call: TRBJ2-5; cdr3_nt: TGTGCCAGCAGCGTAGGGTCCAGCGGGGGGGCCCAAGAGACCCAGTACTTC; cdr3_aa: CASSVGSSGGAQETQYF
clone_size: .; v_call: TRBV5-6; d_call: TRBD1; j_call: TRBJ1-2; cdr3_nt: TGTGCCAGCAGCTTGTCCCCTCGGCAGGGGGTAAACTATGGCTACACCTTC; cdr3_aa: CASSLSPRQGVNYGYTF
clone_size: .; v_call: TRBV14; d_call: .; j_call: TRBJ2-5; cdr3_nt: TGTGCCAGCAGCCAGTTGCGGGACCGGGGGGAGACCCAGTACTTC; cdr3_aa: CASSQLRDRGETQYF
clone_size: .; v_call: TRBV10-3; d_call: TRBD1; j_call: TRBJ2-1; cdr3_nt: TGTGCCATCAGTGAGTCGTTGGTCCGGGACAGAGACAATGAGCAGTTCTTC; cdr3_aa: CAISESLVRDRDNEQFF
clone_size: few; v_call: TRBV5-4; d_call: .; j_call: TRBJ1-6; cdr3_nt: TGTGCCTGGAACCGGGACGGTAATTCACCCCTCCACTTT; cdr3_aa: CAWNRDGNSPLHF
clone_size: few; v_call: TRBV4-1; d_call: .; j_call: TRBJ1-4; cdr3_nt: TGCGCCAGCAGCCAAGATCAAGGGACGATGACTGAAAAACTGTTTTTT; cdr3_aa: CASSQDQGTMTEKLFF
clone_size: few; v_call: TRBV24-1; d_call: TRBD2; j_call: TRBJ2-3; cdr3_nt: TGTGCCACCAGTGATTTTTGGCTAGCGGGGAGCACAGATACGCAGTATTTT; cdr3_aa: CATSDFWLAGSTDTQYF
clone_size: .; v_call: TRBV10-3; d_call: TRBD2; j_call: TRBJ2-5; cdr3_nt: TGTGCCATCGGCTTTAGCGGGGGCTCACAAGAGACCCAGTACTTC; cdr3_aa: CAIGFSGGSQETQYF
clone_size: .; v_call: TRBV7-2; d_call: .; j_call: TRBJ1-3; cdr3_nt: TGTGCCAGCCGGAGAAGCTCTGGAAACACCATATATTTT; cdr3_aa: CASRRSSGNTIYF
clone_size: .; v_call: TRBV5-8; d_call: TRBD1; j_call: TRBJ1-1; cdr3_nt: TGTGCCAGCCGCCGGGACAGGATCGACACTGAAGCTTTCTTT; cdr3_aa: CASRRDRIDTEAFF
clone_size: .; v_call: TRBV15; d_call: .; j_call: TRBJ2-1; cdr3_nt: TGTGCCACCAAAACGACCCCTACCTACAATGAGCAGTTCTTC; cdr3_aa: CATKTTPTYNEQFF
clone_size: .; v_call: TRBV28; d_call: .; j_call: TRBJ2-7; cdr3_nt: TGTGCCAGCAGTTTTGGCACGCGGCGGAAAGCCTCCTACGAGCAGTACTTC; cdr3_aa: CASSFGTRRKASYEQYF
clone_size: .; v_call: TRBV5-6; d_call: .; j_call: TRBJ1-1; cdr3_nt: TGTGCCAGCAGCCGAACACTGAACACTGAAGCTTTCTTT; cdr3_aa: CASSRTLNTEAFF
clone_size: .; v_call: TRBV6-5; d_call: .; j_call: TRBJ2-7; cdr3_nt: TGTGCCAGCAACCTCGACGGTCCGGGGGAGCAGTACTTC; cdr3_aa: CASNLDGPGEQYF
clone_size: few; v_call: TRBV6-5; d_call: .; j_call: TRBJ1-4; cdr3_nt: TGTGCCAGCAGTTCCCCTGGGCAGGGTAATGAAAAACTGTTTTTT; cdr3_aa: CASSSPGQGNEKLFF
clone_size: .; v_call: TRBV19; d_call: TRBD2; j_call: TRBJ2-1; cdr3_nt: TGTGCCAGTAGTCTTGGGCGGGACTACCACAATGAGCAGTTCTTC; cdr3_aa: CASSLGRDYHNEQFF
clone_size: .; v_call: TRBV7-8; d_call: TRBD1; j_call: TRBJ2-1; cdr3_nt: TGTGCCAGCAGCTTAGCCCCAGGGGGCTCCTACAATGAGCAGTTCTTC; cdr3_aa: CASSLAPGGSYNEQFF
clone_size: .; v_call: TRBV10-3; d_call: TRBD1; j_call: TRBJ2-7; cdr3_nt: TGTGCCATCAGTGACCGCGGACAGGACGCCTACGAGCAGTACTTC; cdr3_aa: CAISDRGQDAYEQYF
clone_size: .; v_call: TRBV7-2; d_call: TRBD1; j_call: TRBJ2-7; cdr3_nt: TGTGCCAGCAGCTCCTACAGGGGAGAGCAGTACTTC; cdr3_aa: CASSSYRGEQYF
clone_size: .; v_call: TRBV19; d_call: .; j_call: TRBJ2-7; cdr3_nt: TGTGCCAGTAGTAGCGGGACCGGAGGGTACGAGCAGTACTTC; cdr3_aa: CASSSGTGGYEQYF